These 26 T cell receptor beta chains share one sample of origin, sequenced in a study of T cells expressing NK-cell markers. From its re-call of the 5' RACE reads, TCRdb lists each CDR3 protein once, without DNA. The ten top clones account for about 18%, within a sample of about 160,000 distinct CDR3 sequences. Specimen: blood T cells: a sorted CD56 or NKG2C T cell subset, CD4+ or CD8+ T cells, or bulk PBMC T cells (not recorded which). The receptors stem from a woman between 18 and 75 years old in good health.

The CDR3 region is CASSEGLRDRVLPDTQYF. V usage is TRBV5-1 and J usage is TRBJ2-3; the TRBD1 assignment by TCRdb is unverifiable without DNA. The germline CDR1 and CDR2 sequences are SGHRS and YFSETQ. The CDR3 runs 18 residues.

V is TRBV7-3 and J is TRBJ1-1. The CDR3 runs 13 residues. CDR1 and CDR2 from the germline V gene are SGHTA and FQGTGA. The CDR3 here is CASSLTGAREAFF.

V usage is TRBV29-1 and J usage is TRBJ2-2. CDR1 and CDR2 from the germline V gene are SQVTM and ANQGSEA. There are 12 residues in the CDR3. Here the CDR3 reads CSVDKNTGELFF.

The rearrangement joins TRBV20-1 to TRBJ2-5. The CDR3 contains 11 residues. Germline V gene data show CDR1 as DFQATT and CDR2 as SNEGSKA (reference sequence). The CDR3 sequence is CSATLGETQYF.

CDR3 in amino acids: CASSTSSLGQGAKLFF. V usage is TRBV9 and J usage is TRBJ1-4; lacking DNA, the TRBD1 call made by TCRdb goes unchecked. Germline V gene lookup returns CDR1 SGDLS and CDR2 YYNGEE. This CDR3 region has 16 residues.

The J gene is TRBJ2-3, the V gene TRBV7-2; TCRdb calls TRBD2, which cannot be checked without DNA. CDR1 and CDR2 from the germline V gene are SGHTA and FQGNSA. The CDR3 sequence is 13 residues long. CDR3 protein: CASSPGLTDTQYF.

This chain links TRBV5-1 with TRBJ2-2; TCRdb picks TRBD2, but there is no DNA to check that call. Germline values: CDR1 SGHRS, CDR2 YFSETQ. CDR3 length: 15 amino acids. CDR3 protein: CASRKDGGNTGELFF. Looking up the rest from reference TRBV5-1 and TRBJ2-2 gives the full variable domain: KAGVTQTPRYLIKTRGQQVTLSCSPISGHRSVSWYQQTPGQGLQFLFEYFSETQRNKGNFPGRFSGRQFSNSRSEMNVSTLELGDSALYLCASRKDGGNTGELFFGEGSRLTVL.

The rearrangement links TRBV9 to TRBJ2-7; TCRdb proposes TRBD1, but this gene call is untestable without DNA. There are 14 residues in the CDR3. Germline assignment: CDR1 SGDLS and CDR2 YYNGEE. The CDR3: CASSVGQGAYEQYF.

This chain links TRBV29-1 with TRBJ1-1. The germline CDR1 and CDR2 sequences are SQVTM and ANQGSEA. This CDR3 is built from 14 residues. The CDR3 region is CSVEHWGPNTEAFF. Full variable domain (rest looked up from reference TRBV29-1 and TRBJ1-1): SAVISQKPSRDICQRGTSLTIQCQVDSQVTMMFWYRQQPGQSLTLIATANQGSEATYESGFVIDKFPISRPNLTFSTLTVSNMSPEDSSIYLCSVEHWGPNTEAFFGQGTRLTVV.

The chain recombines TRBV12-3 or TRBV12-4 with TRBJ2-3; TCRdb selects TRBD1, and the lack of DNA leaves this call unchecked. The CDR3 runs 16 residues. The CDR3 spells CASSSGQGIFTDTQYF.

This sequence joins TRBV20-1 and TRBJ2-7; TCRdb calls TRBD1, which cannot be checked without DNA. The CDR3 is made up of 13 amino acids. Germline-derived CDR1 and CDR2 are DFQATT and SNEGSKA (reference sequence). CDR3 loop: CSASRQGIYEQYF.

The chain carries TRBV7-2 and TRBJ1-2; TCRdb's D call, TRBD1, is unchecked because there is no DNA. The CDR3 is 14 residues long. Germline loops: CDR1 SGHTA, CDR2 FQGNSA. CDR3 residues: CASSLLTGSYGYTF.

The genes are TRBV20-1 and TRBJ2-7; with no DNA, the TCRdb D assignment of TRBD1 cannot be verified. The CDR3 length is 14 residues. CDR1 DFQATT and CDR2 SNEGSKA come from the germline V gene (reference sequence). The CDR3 reads CSASPGPGSYEQYF.

The chain joins TRBV6-1 to TRBJ1-2; TCRdb's D gene call, TRBD1, goes unchecked for lack of DNA. Germline V gene data show CDR1 as MNHNS and CDR2 as SASEGT. CDR3 length: 14 residues. This CDR3 is CASSQAPGGYGYTF.

This sequence joins TRBV20-1 and TRBJ2-1; TCRdb returns TRBD2, unconfirmable since there is no DNA. This CDR3 contains 14 residues. Per germline, CDR1 DFQATT and CDR2 SNEGSKA (reference sequence). CDR3 in amino acids: CSALAGGSYNEQFF.

V gene TRBV24-1 combines with J gene TRBJ2-1; the D call of TRBD1 rests on TCRdb alone, since no DNA is present to check it. This CDR3 region has 14 residues. Germline assignment: CDR1 KGHDR and CDR2 SFDVKD. The CDR3 sequence: CATSDRTGGDEQFF.

This rearrangement joins TRBV9 to TRBJ2-5. Germline V CDR1 and CDR2: SGDLS, YYNGEE. The CDR3 contains 12 residues. The CDR3 region is CASSAFQETQYF.

The J gene is TRBJ2-7, the V gene TRBV3-1; TCRdb calls TRBD1, which cannot be checked without DNA. The length of the CDR3 is 13 residues. Germline assignment: CDR1 LGHDT and CDR2 YNNKEL (reference sequence). The chain's CDR3 is CASSQDGGGEQYF.

V gene TRBV20-1 combines with J gene TRBJ2-1; lacking DNA, the TRBD1 call made by TCRdb goes unchecked. The CDR3 loop spans 16 amino acids. Germline CDR1 reads DFQATT; CDR2 reads SNEGSKA (reference sequence). The CDR3 spells CSAYFARDRGLFEQFF.

J is TRBJ2-7 and V is TRBV4-1. Germline loops: CDR1 MGHRA, CDR2 YSYEKL. CDR3 size: 14 residues. This CDR3 is CASSQDIRVYEQYF.

The chain carries TRBV10-3 and TRBJ2-7; TCRdb outputs TRBD2, but without DNA this stays unchecked. The CDR3 length is 16 residues. Germline V gene lookup returns CDR1 ENHRY and CDR2 SYGVKD. The CDR3 sequence is CAISEFGPGSANEQYF.

V gene TRBV4-1 combines with J gene TRBJ2-5; TCRdb names TRBD2, which stays unverified in the absence of DNA. The germline V gene encodes CDR1 MGHRA and CDR2 YSYEKL. This CDR3 has 17 amino acids. The CDR3 loop is CASSQETSGRAAETQYF.

The chain couples TRBV5-5 to TRBJ2-5; TCRdb's D call of TRBD1 is untestable without DNA. The CDR3 extends over 13 amino acids. Germline lookup yields CDR1 SGHKS and CDR2 YYEKEE (reference sequence). CDR3 protein: CATGTGVKETQYF.

The chain couples TRBV25-1 to TRBJ1-1; TCRdb's D gene call, TRBD1, goes unchecked for lack of DNA. CDR1 is MGHDK, CDR2 SYGVNS, per germline. This CDR3 comprises 11 residues. Here the CDR3 reads CASSGQVEAFF.

This chain links TRBV20-1 with TRBJ2-4; the D call from TCRdb, TRBD1, cannot be confirmed without DNA. From germline, CDR1 is DFQATT and CDR2 SNEGSKA (reference sequence). CDR3 size: 12 residues. The CDR3: CSAPGRENIQYF.

The gene calls are TRBV2 and TRBJ1-1; TCRdb outputs TRBD1, but without DNA this stays unchecked. CDR3 length: 11 amino acids. Germline CDR1 is SNHLY and CDR2 is FYNNEI. CDR3 region: CASRSDREAFF.